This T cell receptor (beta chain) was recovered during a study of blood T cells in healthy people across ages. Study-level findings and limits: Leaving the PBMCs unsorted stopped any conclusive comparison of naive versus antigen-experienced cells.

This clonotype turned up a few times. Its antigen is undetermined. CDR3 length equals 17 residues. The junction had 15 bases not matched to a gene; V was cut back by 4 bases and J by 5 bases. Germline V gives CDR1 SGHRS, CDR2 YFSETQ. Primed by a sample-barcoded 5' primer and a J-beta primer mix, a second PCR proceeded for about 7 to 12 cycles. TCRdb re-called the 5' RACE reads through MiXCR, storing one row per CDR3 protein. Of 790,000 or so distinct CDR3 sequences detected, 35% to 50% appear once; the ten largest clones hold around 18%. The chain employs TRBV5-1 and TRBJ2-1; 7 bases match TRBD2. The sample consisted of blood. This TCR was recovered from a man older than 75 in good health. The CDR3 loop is CASSASREGISHNEQFF. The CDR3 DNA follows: TGCGCCAGCAGCGCGTCCAGGGAGGGTATTTCACACAATGAGCAGTTCTTC.